These 16 T cell receptor beta chains came from one sample sequenced in a study of shared clonotypes between healthy human individuals. Data came from immunoSEQ multiplex PCR; TCRdb stores just in-frame clones and leaves some out. The profile covers a few million clones, with about 94% appearing a single time and more than 1.5% taken by the ten largest. Terminally differentiated effector memory CD45RA+ cells were excluded by CCR7 positive selection of CD45RO-negative cells. Sequenced sample: naive CD8+ T cells from PBMCs. Source of these receptors: a man younger than 30 in good health. Some clones in this sample may be carry-over from other donors' samples.

This chain uses TRBV5-6 with TRBJ2-1, with D unresolved. There are 15 residues in the CDR3. Looked up from germline, CDR1 is SGHDT and CDR2 is YYEEEE. The germline V and J ends were trimmed by 1 base and 2 bases, with 10 bases remaining between them. CDR3 amino acids: CASSLRARTYNEQFF. CDR3 nucleotide sequence: TGTGCCAGCAGCTTGAGAGCGAGAACCTACAATGAGCAGTTCTTC.

The J gene is TRBJ2-1, the V gene TRBV29-1; D is possibly TRBD1 or TRBD2 (5 bases each). Trimming shortened V by 2 bases and J by 6 bases, and 8 bases separated the two germline ends. Germline CDR1 and CDR2: SQVTM and ANQGSEA. There are 12 residues in the CDR3. The CDR3 nucleotides read TGCAGCGTTGAACCCGGGACCAATGAGCAGTTCTTC. Translation gives CSVEPGTNEQFF.

The chain recombines TRBV25-1 with TRBJ1-2; no clear D gene. The V gene lost 5 bases and the J gene lost 0 bases, with 10 bases spanning the gap. The CDR3 contains 14 residues. Germline assignment: CDR1 MGHDK and CDR2 SYGVNS. CDR3 region: CASSPRTANYGYTF. The CDR3 DNA follows: TGTGCCAGCAGTCCCCGGACGGCTAACTATGGCTACACCTTC.

V is TRBV7-9 and J is TRBJ1-5; no clear D gene. The length of the CDR3 is 16 residues. The germline V gene encodes CDR1 SEHNR and CDR2 FQNEAQ (reference sequence). Trimming took 4 bases from V and 2 from J, leaving 15 bases between them. The CDR3 region has the DNA TGTGCCAGCAGCTCTTCCGGGATCCTTGGCAATCAGCCCCAGCATTTT. It codes for CASSSSGILGNQPQHF.

J is TRBJ1-1 and V is TRBV9, with D possibly matching TRBD1 (5 bases). V dropped 4 bases and J dropped 1 base, with 17 bases sitting between them. Germline V gene lookup returns CDR1 SGDLS and CDR2 YYNGEE. The CDR3 covers 16 residues. CDR3 sequence (DNA): TGTGCCAGCAGCCCGAAGAGGGGCGGGGGGAACACTGAAGCTTTCTTT. It encodes CASSPKRGGGNTEAFF.

This rearrangement joins TRBV7-6 to TRBJ2-7, with D possibly matching TRBD2 (6 bases). The CDR3 is 17 amino acids. The ends were cut back, 5 bases at V and 1 base at J, with 21 bases in the middle. In germline, CDR1 is SGHVS, CDR2 FNYEAQ. This CDR3 is CASSPRVGRGLSYEQYF. The CDR3 bases are TGTGCCAGCAGCCCCCGGGTGGGGCGGGGATTGTCCTACGAGCAGTACTTC.

J is TRBJ1-5 and V is TRBV9, with D uncertain. Trimming left V 4 bases short and J 7 bases short, with 15 bases between. The CDR3 contains 14 residues. Germline loops: CDR1 SGDLS, CDR2 YYNGEE. The chain's CDR3 is CASSPIEAGQPQHF. Here the CDR3 DNA reads TGTGCCAGCAGCCCCATCGAGGCCGGCCAGCCCCAGCATTTT.

The chain carries TRBV10-2 and TRBJ1-2; a possible D gene is TRBD1 (5 bases). The CDR3 consists of 15 residues. The V gene's germline CDR1 is WSHSY and CDR2 SAAADI. V shed 7 bases and J shed 2 bases, with 17 bases lying between them. The CDR3: CASMERGNVNYGYTF. CDR3 nucleotides: TGCGCCAGCATGGAGCGGGGGAACGTCAACTATGGCTACACCTTC.

The rearrangement links TRBV2 to TRBJ1-1, with D uncertain. CDR3 length equals 15 residues. Trimming left V 3 bases short and J 4 bases short, with 15 bases between. Germline V gene lookup returns CDR1 SNHLY and CDR2 FYNNEI. CDR3 bases: TGTGCCAGCAGTGACATCAGAGGGTCGGCCACTGAAGCTTTCTTT. It specifies CASSDIRGSATEAFF.

J is TRBJ1-2 and V is TRBV11-2; D is ambiguous. V gave up 5 bases and J gave up 8 bases, with 9 bases separating them. Germline CDR1 SGHAT, CDR2 FQNNGV. The CDR3 is 11 residues long. The CDR3 bases are TGTGCCAGCAGCGGTTTCTGGGGCTACACCTTC. Protein: CASSGFWGYTF.

The V and J genes are TRBV9 and TRBJ2-1; the match to TRBD2 covers 9 bases. The CDR3 sequence is 15 residues long. CDR1 is SGDLS, CDR2 YYNGEE, per germline. Trimming cost V 3 bases and J 8 bases; bases outside gene matches: 9. CDR3 in DNA: TGTGCCAGCAGCGCAGGCGGGGGGGCCGGCGATGAGCAGTTCTTC. Translation: CASSAGGGAGDEQFF.

The rearrangement joins TRBV7-8 to TRBJ2-7, with D possibly being TRBD1 (6 bases). Trimming cost V 5 bases and J 4 bases, with 21 bases left between them. The CDR3 is made up of 16 amino acids. CDR1 and CDR2 from the germline V gene are SGHVS and FQNEAQ. The CDR3 region has the DNA TGTGCCAGCAGCCAATCGGTGACAGGTGGTTTGTACGAGCAGTACTTC. This encodes CASSQSVTGGLYEQYF. The variable domain in full, with the rest retrieved from reference TRBV7-8 and TRBJ2-7, is GAGVSQSPRYKVAKRGQDVALRCDPISGHVSLFWYQQALGQGPEFLTYFQNEAQLDKSGLPSDRFFAERPEGSVSTLKIQRTQQEDSAVYLCASSQSVTGGLYEQYFGPGTRLTVT.

This clone was counted only a few times. The V and J genes are TRBV28 and TRBJ1-5; 9 bases map to TRBD1. The CDR3 has 14 residues. Germline assignment: CDR1 MDHEN and CDR2 SYDVKM. With 5 bases clipped from V and 6 bases from J, the junction kept 5 bases outside the gene matches. The CDR3 DNA reads as TGTGCCAGCAGTCCGGGGACAGGGCTTCAGCCCCAGCATTTT. This codes for CASSPGTGLQPQHF. The full variable domain, rest sourced from reference TRBV28 and TRBJ1-5, is DVKVTQSSRYLVKRTGEKVFLECVQDMDHENMFWYRQDPGLGLRLIYFSYDVKMKEKGDIPEGYSVSREKKERFSLILESASTNQTSMYLCASSPGTGLQPQHFGDGTRLSIL.

The rearrangement uses TRBV27 and TRBJ2-7, with D possibly being TRBD2 (6 bases). V dropped 5 bases and J dropped 0 bases, with 14 bases sitting between them. There are 15 residues in the CDR3. Germline V gene sequence: CDR1 MNHEY, CDR2 SMNVEV (reference sequence). The CDR3 sequence is CASSPTSGRSYEQYF. The CDR3 nucleotides read TGTGCCAGCAGTCCAACAAGCGGGCGCTCCTACGAGCAGTACTTC.

V usage is TRBV19 and J usage is TRBJ2-7; D may be TRBD1 (6 bases). Germline CDR1 reads LNHDA; CDR2 reads SQIVND (reference sequence). V lost 3 bases to trimming and J lost 5 bases, with 11 bases between them. The length of the CDR3 is 13 residues. The CDR3 nucleotides are TGTGCCAGTAGTATGGGCAGGGGTAACGAGCAGTACTTC. This codes for CASSMGRGNEQYF. Variable domain in full (rest from reference TRBV19 and TRBJ2-7): DGGITQSPKYLFRKEGQNVTLSCEQNLNHDAMYWYRQDPGQGLRLIYYSQIVNDFQKGDIAEGYSVSREKKESFPLTVTSAQKNPTAFYLCASSMGRGNEQYFGPGTRLTVT.

The chain links TRBV28 to TRBJ2-5; 11 nucleotides line up with TRBD2. Germline V CDR1 and CDR2: MDHEN, SYDVKM. Trimming removed 2 bases from V and 4 bases from J; junction bases left unmatched: 9. CDR3 length: 17 residues. CDR3 nucleotide sequence: TGTGCCAGCAGTTTAGACTCCGGGACTAGCGGTGGAGAGACCCAGTACTTC. The encoded protein is CASSLDSGTSGGETQYF.